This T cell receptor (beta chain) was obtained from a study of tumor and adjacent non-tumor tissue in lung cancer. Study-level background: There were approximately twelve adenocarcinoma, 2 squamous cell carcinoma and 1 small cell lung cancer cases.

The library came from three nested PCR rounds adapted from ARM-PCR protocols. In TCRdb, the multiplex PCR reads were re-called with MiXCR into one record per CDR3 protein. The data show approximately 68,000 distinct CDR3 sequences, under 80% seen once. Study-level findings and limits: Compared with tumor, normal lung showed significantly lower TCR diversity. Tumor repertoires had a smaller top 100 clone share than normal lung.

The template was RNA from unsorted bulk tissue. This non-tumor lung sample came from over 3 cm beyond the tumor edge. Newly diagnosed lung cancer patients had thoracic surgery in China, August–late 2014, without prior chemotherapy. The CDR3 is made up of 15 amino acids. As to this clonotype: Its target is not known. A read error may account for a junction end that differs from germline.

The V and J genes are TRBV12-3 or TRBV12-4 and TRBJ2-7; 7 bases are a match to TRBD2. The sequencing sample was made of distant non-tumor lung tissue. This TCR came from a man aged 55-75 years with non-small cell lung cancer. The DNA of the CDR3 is TGTGCCAGCAGTCGCTCGGCGGGAGTAGGCTACGAGCATTACTTC. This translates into CASSRSAGVGYEHYF.